The sequence of this T cell receptor (beta chain) was determined in a study of Ad26.COV2.S vaccination and SARS-CoV-2 variants. Libraries were prepared by immunoSEQ multiplex PCR; TCRdb keeps only in-frame clonotypes and omits some of them. The sample has 320,000 or so clones, roughly 88% seen once. The sample holds a few counts of this clone. Treatment given: 19 received Ad26.COV2.S at low or high dose, single or two shots; 5 received placebo; per-sample allocation not given. Following the first vaccine or placebo injection, samples were taken on day 63. The sample here was peripheral blood, taken in a trial of Ad26.COV2.S vaccine versus placebo. This TCR was recovered from a person between 18 and 65 years old who received the Ad26.COV2.S COVID-19 vaccine or a placebo.

The DNA of the CDR3 is TGTGCCAGCAGTGAGATAGGGCAGATCGACGAGCAGTACTTC. Protein sequence: CASSEIGQIDEQYF. The chain recombines TRBV6-1 with TRBJ2-7; D uncertain. This CDR3 has 14 amino acids. Trimming removed 3 bases at V and 5 bases at J, with 14 bases between. The germline V gene encodes CDR1 MNHNS and CDR2 SASEGT.